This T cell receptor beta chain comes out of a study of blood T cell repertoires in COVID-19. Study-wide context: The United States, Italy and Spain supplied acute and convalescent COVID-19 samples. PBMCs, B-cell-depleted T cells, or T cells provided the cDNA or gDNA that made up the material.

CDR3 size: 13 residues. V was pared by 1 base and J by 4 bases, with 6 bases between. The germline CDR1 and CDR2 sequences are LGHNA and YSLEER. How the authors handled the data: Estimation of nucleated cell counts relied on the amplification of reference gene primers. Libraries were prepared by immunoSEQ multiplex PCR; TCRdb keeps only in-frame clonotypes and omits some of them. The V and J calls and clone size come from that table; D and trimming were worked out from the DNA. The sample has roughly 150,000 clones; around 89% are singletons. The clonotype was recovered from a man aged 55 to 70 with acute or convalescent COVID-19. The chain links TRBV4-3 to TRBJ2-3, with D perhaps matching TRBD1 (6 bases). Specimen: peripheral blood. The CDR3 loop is CASSQGQADTQYF. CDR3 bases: TGCGCCAGCAGCCAAGGACAGGCAGATACGCAGTATTTT.